These T cell receptor beta chains were read from a single sample in a study of blood T cell repertoires in COVID-19. Here immunoSEQ multiplex PCR was the method, and the copy in TCRdb shows in-frame clones only, minus some. The sample lists tens of thousands of clones, more than 65% occurring once. Material: peripheral blood. Source of these receptors: a man aged 50 to 60 with acute or convalescent COVID-19. The CDR3 runs from the conserved cysteine through the conserved F or W. A D gene is named only where the DNA matches it firmly. Expanded clones get a size class; other rows say once, few or many, or leave the size out.

v_call: TRBV2
cdr3_length: 14
d_call: NA
clone_size: NA
j_call: TRBJ2-2
cdr3_aa: CASGVGQNTGELFF
cdr3_nt: TGTGCCAGCGGGGTGGGACAGAACACCGGGGAGCTGTTTTTT

v_call: TRBV15
cdr3_length: 14
d_call: TRBD1
clone_size: NA
j_call: TRBJ1-1
cdr3_aa: CATSSLGGGTEAFF
cdr3_nt: TGTGCCACCAGCAGTTTAGGGGGCGGGACTGAAGCTTTCTTT

v_call: TRBV7-9
cdr3_length: 12
d_call: NA
clone_size: NA
j_call: TRBJ2-5
cdr3_aa: CASAQAPETQYF
cdr3_nt: TGTGCCAGCGCTCAGGCCCCCGAGACCCAGTACTTC

v_call: TRBV28
cdr3_length: 17
d_call: NA
clone_size: NA
j_call: TRBJ1-5
cdr3_aa: CASSLFWQGTSNQPQHF
cdr3_nt: TGTGCCAGCAGTTTATTTTGGCAGGGAACATCCAATCAGCCCCAGCATTTT

v_call: TRBV19
cdr3_length: 15
d_call: NA
clone_size: NA
j_call: TRBJ2-7
cdr3_aa: CASSIDGRGWYEQYF
cdr3_nt: TGTGCCAGTAGTATAGATGGAAGGGGGTGGTACGAGCAGTACTTC

v_call: TRBV10-3
cdr3_length: 17
d_call: NA
clone_size: NA
j_call: TRBJ2-7
cdr3_aa: CAIARGLGGFTGYEQYF
cdr3_nt: TGTGCCATCGCTAGGGGACTTGGGGGGTTTACAGGTTACGAGCAGTACTTC

v_call: TRBV2
cdr3_length: 15
d_call: NA
clone_size: NA
j_call: TRBJ1-5
cdr3_aa: CASKRQPWGNQPQHF
cdr3_nt: TGTGCCAGCAAAAGACAGCCTTGGGGCAATCAGCCCCAGCATTTT

v_call: TRBV4-1
cdr3_length: 13
d_call: NA
clone_size: once
j_call: TRBJ2-7
cdr3_aa: CASSLGGDYEQYF
cdr3_nt: TGCGCCAGCAGCCTAGGGGGGGATTACGAGCAGTACTTC

v_call: TRBV2
cdr3_length: 15
d_call: TRBD2
clone_size: NA
j_call: TRBJ2-3
cdr3_aa: CASSPAGGSTDTQYF
cdr3_nt: TGTGCCAGCAGTCCAGCGGGGGGGAGCACAGATACGCAGTATTTT

v_call: TRBV7-2
cdr3_length: 15
d_call: NA
clone_size: few
j_call: TRBJ2-3
cdr3_aa: CASSLNQGSTDTQYF
cdr3_nt: TGTGCCAGCAGCTTAAACCAGGGAAGCACAGATACGCAGTATTTT

v_call: TRBV3-1/TRBV3-2
cdr3_length: 17
d_call: NA
clone_size: NA
j_call: TRBJ1-4
cdr3_aa: CATSPGWTVATNEKLFF
cdr3_nt: TGTGCCACCTCACCCGGTTGGACAGTTGCAACTAATGAAAAACTGTTTTTT

v_call: TRBV28
cdr3_length: 12
d_call: NA
clone_size: NA
j_call: TRBJ2-5
cdr3_aa: CASTEGVETQYF
cdr3_nt: TGTGCCAGCACCGAGGGGGTGGAGACCCAGTACTTC

v_call: TRBV7-9
cdr3_length: 12
d_call: NA
clone_size: NA
j_call: TRBJ2-1
cdr3_aa: CASSPLHDEQFF
cdr3_nt: TGTGCCAGCAGCCCCTTACATGATGAGCAGTTCTTC

v_call: TRBV11-2
cdr3_length: 11
d_call: TRBD1
clone_size: NA
j_call: TRBJ2-7
cdr3_aa: CASSLGQGVGF
cdr3_nt: TGTGCCAGCAGCTTAGGACAGGGGGTAGGCTTC

v_call: TRBV6-6
cdr3_length: 18
d_call: TRBD2
clone_size: NA
j_call: TRBJ2-2
cdr3_aa: CASSPRTSGGMGTGELFF
cdr3_nt: TGTGCCAGCAGTCCCAGGACTAGCGGGGGAATGGGGACCGGGGAGCTGTTTTTT

v_call: TRBV24-1
cdr3_length: 14
d_call: TRBD2
clone_size: NA
j_call: TRBJ2-1
cdr3_aa: CATSDTGGSDEQFF
cdr3_nt: TGTGCCACCAGTGATACCGGGGGGTCGGATGAGCAGTTCTTC

v_call: TRBV19
cdr3_length: 16
d_call: NA
clone_size: NA
j_call: TRBJ1-5
cdr3_aa: CASSPPAGQKDQPQHF
cdr3_nt: TGTGCCAGTAGTCCCCCAGCCGGACAGAAAGATCAGCCCCAGCATTTT

v_call: TRBV11-2
cdr3_length: 15
d_call: NA
clone_size: NA
j_call: TRBJ1-4
cdr3_aa: CASSKSGRHNEKLFF
cdr3_nt: TGTGCCAGCAGCAAAAGCGGACGGCATAATGAAAAACTGTTTTTT

v_call: TRBV28
cdr3_length: 12
d_call: NA
clone_size: NA
j_call: TRBJ1-5
cdr3_aa: CASRYSNQPQHF
cdr3_nt: TGTGCCAGCAGATATAGCAATCAGCCCCAGCATTTT

v_call: TRBV7-9
cdr3_length: 12
d_call: NA
clone_size: once
j_call: TRBJ1-2
cdr3_aa: CASSFVGAGYTF
cdr3_nt: TGTGCCAGCAGCTTCGTAGGGGCCGGCTACACCTTC

v_call: TRBV6-1
cdr3_length: 13
d_call: NA
clone_size: NA
j_call: TRBJ1-1
cdr3_aa: CASSERGDTEAFF
cdr3_nt: TGTGCCAGCAGTGAACGGGGTGACACTGAAGCTTTCTTT

v_call: TRBV7-2
cdr3_length: 15
d_call: TRBD2
clone_size: NA
j_call: TRBJ2-1
cdr3_aa: CASSGSSGRVTEQFF
cdr3_nt: TGTGCCAGCAGCGGCTCTAGCGGGAGGGTTACCGAGCAGTTCTTC

v_call: TRBV18
cdr3_length: 14
d_call: NA
clone_size: few
j_call: TRBJ1-6
cdr3_aa: CASSPFREGSPLHF
cdr3_nt: TGTGCCAGCTCACCCTTCCGGGAGGGATCACCCCTCCACTTT

v_call: TRBV19
cdr3_length: 13
d_call: TRBD1
clone_size: NA
j_call: TRBJ2-7
cdr3_aa: CASKPTGDYEQYF
cdr3_nt: TGTGCCAGTAAGCCGACAGGGGACTACGAGCAGTACTTC

v_call: TRBV6-5
cdr3_length: 14
d_call: NA
clone_size: NA
j_call: TRBJ2-5
cdr3_aa: CASSFSGVQETQYF
cdr3_nt: TGTGCCAGCAGTTTCTCCGGGGTACAAGAGACCCAGTACTTC

v_call: TRBV5-1
cdr3_length: 16
d_call: TRBD2
clone_size: NA
j_call: TRBJ2-1
cdr3_aa: CASSPSTSGRAYEQFF
cdr3_nt: TGCGCCAGCAGCCCATCTACTAGCGGGAGGGCCTACGAGCAGTTCTTC

v_call: TRBV4-2
cdr3_length: 16
d_call: TRBD1
clone_size: NA
j_call: TRBJ1-2
cdr3_aa: CASSQAGTGENYGYTF
cdr3_nt: TGTGCCAGCAGCCAGGCCGGGACAGGTGAAAACTATGGCTACACCTTC

v_call: TRBV7-3
cdr3_length: 16
d_call: TRBD1
clone_size: NA
j_call: TRBJ2-6
cdr3_aa: CASSLQGTPGANVLTF
cdr3_nt: TGTGCCAGCAGCCTACAGGGGACCCCTGGGGCCAACGTCCTGACTTTC

v_call: TRBV19
cdr3_length: 13
d_call: TRBD1
clone_size: NA
j_call: TRBJ2-5
cdr3_aa: CASSQQGRETQYF
cdr3_nt: TGTGCCAGTAGTCAACAGGGGAGAGAGACCCAGTACTTC

v_call: TRBV7-8
cdr3_length: 13
d_call: NA
clone_size: NA
j_call: TRBJ2-1
cdr3_aa: CASSSRSSSPRFF
cdr3_nt: TGTGCCAGCAGCTCCCGATCAAGCTCTCCGCGGTTCTTC

v_call: TRBV7-2
cdr3_length: 13
d_call: NA
clone_size: NA
j_call: TRBJ1-3
cdr3_aa: CASSPSSGNTIYF
cdr3_nt: TGTGCCAGCAGCCCGAGCTCTGGAAACACCATATATTTT

v_call: TRBV7-3
cdr3_length: 17
d_call: NA
clone_size: NA
j_call: TRBJ2-2
cdr3_aa: CASSLLTSPTGTGELFF
cdr3_nt: TGTGCCAGCAGCTTATTGACTAGCCCGACAGGTACCGGGGAGCTGTTTTTT

v_call: TRBV6-6
cdr3_length: 15
d_call: TRBD1
clone_size: NA
j_call: TRBJ1-2
cdr3_aa: CASSYSPGGDYGYTF
cdr3_nt: TGTGCCAGCAGTTACTCGCCAGGGGGCGACTATGGCTACACCTTC

v_call: TRBV5-4
cdr3_length: 15
d_call: NA
clone_size: NA
j_call: TRBJ2-2
cdr3_aa: CASSLEGVNTGELFF
cdr3_nt: TGTGCCAGCAGCTTGGAGGGAGTGAACACCGGGGAGCTGTTTTTT